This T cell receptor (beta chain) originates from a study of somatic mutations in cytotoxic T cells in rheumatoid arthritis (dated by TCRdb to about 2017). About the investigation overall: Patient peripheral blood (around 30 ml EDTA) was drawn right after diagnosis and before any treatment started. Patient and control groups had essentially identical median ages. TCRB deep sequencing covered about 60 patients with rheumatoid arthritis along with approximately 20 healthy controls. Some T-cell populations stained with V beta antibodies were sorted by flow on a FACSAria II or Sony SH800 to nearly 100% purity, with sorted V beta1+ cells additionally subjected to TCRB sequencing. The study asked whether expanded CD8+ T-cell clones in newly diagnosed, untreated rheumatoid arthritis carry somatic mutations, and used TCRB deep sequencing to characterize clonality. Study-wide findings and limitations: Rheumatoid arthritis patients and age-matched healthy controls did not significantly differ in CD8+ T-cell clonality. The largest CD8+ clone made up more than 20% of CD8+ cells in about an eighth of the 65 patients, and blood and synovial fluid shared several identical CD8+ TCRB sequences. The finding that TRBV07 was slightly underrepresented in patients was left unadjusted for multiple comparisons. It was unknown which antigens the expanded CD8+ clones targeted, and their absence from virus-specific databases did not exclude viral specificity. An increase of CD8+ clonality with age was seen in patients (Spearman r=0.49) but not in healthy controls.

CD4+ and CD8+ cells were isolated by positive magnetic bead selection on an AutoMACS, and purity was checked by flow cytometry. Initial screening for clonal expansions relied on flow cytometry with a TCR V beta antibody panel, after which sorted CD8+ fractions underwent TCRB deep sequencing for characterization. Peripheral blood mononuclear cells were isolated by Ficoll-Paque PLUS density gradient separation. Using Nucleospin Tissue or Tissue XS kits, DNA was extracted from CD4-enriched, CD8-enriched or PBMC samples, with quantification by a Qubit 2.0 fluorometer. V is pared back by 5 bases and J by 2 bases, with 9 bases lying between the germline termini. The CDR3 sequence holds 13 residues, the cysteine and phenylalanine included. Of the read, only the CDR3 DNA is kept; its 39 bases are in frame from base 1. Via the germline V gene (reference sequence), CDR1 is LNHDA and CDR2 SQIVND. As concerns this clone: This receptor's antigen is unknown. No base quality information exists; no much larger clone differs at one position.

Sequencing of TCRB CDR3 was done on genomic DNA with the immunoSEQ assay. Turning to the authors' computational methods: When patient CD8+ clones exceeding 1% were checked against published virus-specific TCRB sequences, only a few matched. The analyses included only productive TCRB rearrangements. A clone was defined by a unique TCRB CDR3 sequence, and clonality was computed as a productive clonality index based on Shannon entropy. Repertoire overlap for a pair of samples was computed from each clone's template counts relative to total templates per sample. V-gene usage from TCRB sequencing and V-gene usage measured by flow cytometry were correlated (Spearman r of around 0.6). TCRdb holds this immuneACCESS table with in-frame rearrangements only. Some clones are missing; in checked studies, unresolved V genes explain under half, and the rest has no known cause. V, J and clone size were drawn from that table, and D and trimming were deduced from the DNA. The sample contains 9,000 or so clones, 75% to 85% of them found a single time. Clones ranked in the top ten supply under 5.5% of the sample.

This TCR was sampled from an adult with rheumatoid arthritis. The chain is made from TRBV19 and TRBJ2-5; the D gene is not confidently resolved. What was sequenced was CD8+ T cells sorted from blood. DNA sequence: TGTGCCAGTAGTGAGCATCCGCAAGAGACCCAGTACTTC. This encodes CASSEHPQETQYF. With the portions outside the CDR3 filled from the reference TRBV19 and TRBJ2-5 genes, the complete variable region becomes DGGITQSPKYLFRKEGQNVTLSCEQNLNHDAMYWYRQDPGQGLRLIYYSQIVNDFQKGDIAEGYSVSREKKESFPLTVTSAQKNPTAFYLCASSEHPQETQYFGPGTRLLVL.